The TCR beta chain described here comes from a study of T cell responses to AZD1222 COVID-19 vaccine. TCRdb keeps only in-frame clones here, not all; method: immunoSEQ multiplex PCR. Of under 200,000 clones listed, around 94% are singletons. This CDR3 is 15 amino acids long. Deletions cut 6 bases from V and 4 bases from J, with 16 bases between. Germline CDR1 is WNHNN and CDR2 is SYGVQD (reference sequence). This chain joins TRBV10-1 and TRBJ1-5, with a possible D match to TRBD1 (6 bases). The sample was peripheral blood, taken 28 days after the second dose of the MenACWY control vaccine. This receptor was taken from an adult who received the MenACWY meningococcal vaccine as a control. This CDR3 reads CASRATGTRNQPQHF. The DNA for the CDR3 is TGCGCCAGCAGGGCGACCGGGACAAGGAATCAGCCCCAGCATTTT.